These T cell receptor beta chains were read from a single sample in a study of cytomegalovirus exposure and HLA in healthy donors. Data came from immunoSEQ multiplex PCR; TCRdb stores just in-frame clones and leaves some out. The data contain about 160,000 clones, roughly 70% of them singletons. The sequencing input was PBMCs. The receptors originated from a woman between 50 and 59 years old in good health and CMV-seropositive. Both conserved end residues are part of each CDR3. A D gene is named only where the DNA matches it firmly. The size of a clone is reported for some rows only, either as once, few or many, or as a class for expanded clones.

j_call d_call v_call clone_size cdr3_aa cdr3_nt
TRBJ2-2 TRBD2 TRBV5-6 NA CASSPQGGGSPGELFF TGTGCCAGCAGCCCCCAGGGCGGGGGGTCCCCGGGGGAGCTGTTTTTT
TRBJ1-1 NA TRBV27 NA CASSVQGILTEAFF TGTGCCAGCAGTGTACAGGGTATACTAACTGAAGCTTTCTTT
TRBJ1-1 TRBD1 TRBV11-2 NA CASSSDRAFRAFF TGTGCCAGCAGCTCCGACAGGGCTTTCAGGGCTTTCTTT
TRBJ2-1 TRBD2 TRBV5-1 NA CASSLDGGVGNEQFF TGCGCCAGCAGCTTGGACGGGGGGGTTGGAAATGAGCAGTTCTTC
TRBJ1-2 NA TRBV19 NA CASSIGAGEVYGYTF TGTGCCAGTAGTATAGGGGCAGGGGAAGTCTATGGCTACACCTTC
TRBJ2-1 TRBD2 TRBV15 NA CATSSNRGLASLSYNEQFF TGTGCCACCAGCAGTAACAGGGGACTAGCGAGCCTTTCCTACAATGAGCAGTTCTTC
TRBJ1-5 NA TRBV6-1 few CASSPRVFGNQPQHF TGTGCCAGCAGCCCCAGGGTTTTTGGCAATCAGCCCCAGCATTTT
TRBJ1-6 TRBD1 TRBV19 NA CASSTGGQYNSPLHF TGTGCCAGTAGTACAGGGGGCCAATATAATTCACCCCTCCACTTT
TRBJ1-5 TRBD1 TRBV6-1 NA CASSTITGGGQPQHF TGTGCCAGCAGTACCATAACAGGGGGAGGTCAGCCCCAGCATTTT
TRBJ1-2 NA TRBV20-1 few CSVRGAYTF TGCAGTGTTAGGGGGGCCTACACCTTC
TRBJ2-7 NA TRBV5-1 NA CASSPYPLSTGTYEQYF TGCGCCAGCAGCCCGTACCCGCTATCGACAGGTACCTACGAGCAGTACTTC
TRBJ1-1 TRBD1 TRBV10-3 NA CAINTGAEAFF TGTGCCATCAATACAGGGGCTGAAGCTTTCTTT
TRBJ2-5 NA TRBV5-1 NA CASSTDQETQYF TGCGCCAGCAGTACGGACCAAGAGACCCAGTACTTC
TRBJ1-2 TRBD1 TRBV27 NA CASSYRGQGRGYTF TGTGCCAGCAGTTACAGGGGGCAGGGGAGGGGCTACACCTTC
TRBJ1-1 TRBD1 TRBV5-8 NA CASSRQGLSTEAFF TGTGCCAGCAGCCGACAGGGGCTGAGTACTGAAGCTTTCTTT
TRBJ1-2 NA TRBV6-5 NA CASRASKTDYGYTF TGTGCCAGCAGGGCCAGCAAGACAGACTATGGCTACACCTTC
TRBJ2-1 TRBD2 TRBV6-5 NA CASSSQTSAVGNEQFF TGTGCCAGCAGTTCTCAGACTAGCGCCGTGGGCAATGAGCAGTTCTTC
TRBJ2-7 NA TRBV21-1 NA CASSKGSGKQYF TGTGCCAGCAGCAAAGGCAGCGGCAAGCAGTACTTC
TRBJ1-4 NA TRBV19 NA CASSIGPEKLFF TGTGCCAGTAGTATAGGGCCCGAAAAACTGTTTTTT
TRBJ1-1 NA TRBV11-2 NA CASSLQENTEAFF TGTGCCAGCAGCCTACAGGAAAACACTGAAGCTTTCTTT
TRBJ1-1 TRBD1 TRBV10-3 NA CAIKPGQGAGNTEAFF TGTGCCATCAAACCGGGACAGGGGGCGGGGAACACTGAAGCTTTCTTT
TRBJ2-6 NA TRBV7-2 NA CASRTTSPLGANVLTF TGTGCCAGCAGAACGACTTCGCCTCTCGGGGCCAACGTCCTGACTTTC
TRBJ1-6 TRBD1 TRBV4-1 NA CASSRGGTANNSPLHF TGCGCCAGCAGCCGAGGGGGCACAGCCAATAATTCACCCCTCCACTTT
TRBJ2-7 NA TRBV15 once CATSRDTKQGYEQYF TGTGCCACCAGCAGAGATACCAAACAGGGCTACGAGCAGTACTTC
TRBJ1-5 NA TRBV15 NA CATSRDGEGYQPQHF TGTGCCACCAGCAGAGATGGGGAGGGCTATCAGCCCCAGCATTTT
TRBJ2-1 NA TRBV27 NA CASSPDRPAGNEQFF TGTGCCAGCAGTCCTGACAGGCCCGCGGGCAATGAGCAGTTCTTC
TRBJ1-5 NA TRBV7-9 NA CSSSPKRWGRMSQPQHF TGTTCCAGCAGCCCCAAACGCTGGGGCAGAATGAGTCAGCCCCAGCATTTT
TRBJ1-1 NA TRBV10-2 NA CASSTGPVGEAFF TGCGCCAGCAGTACAGGGCCAGTGGGAGAAGCTTTCTTT
TRBJ2-3 TRBD2 TRBV4-1 NA CASSQASGGRTDTQYF TGCGCCAGCAGCCAAGCGAGCGGGGGACGCACAGATACGCAGTATTTT
TRBJ2-5 NA TRBV5-7 NA CASTLELGGSETHYF TGTGCCAGCACCTTGGAGTTGGGGGGTTCGGAGACCCACTACTTC
TRBJ1-4 NA TRBV2 NA CASSGTGSREKLFF TGTGCCAGCAGCGGGACTGGATCAAGAGAAAAACTGTTTTTT
TRBJ2-1 NA TRBV18 NA CASSRSMVGFGEQFF TGTGCCAGCTCCCGGTCGATGGTGGGCTTCGGTGAGCAGTTCTTC
TRBJ1-1 TRBD1 TRBV25-1 few CASTRQGGPEAFF TGTGCCAGCACCCGACAGGGAGGACCTGAAGCTTTCTTT
TRBJ1-3 NA TRBV6-5 NA CASSLHTGNTIYF TGTGCCAGCAGTTTACACACCGGAAACACCATATATTTT
TRBJ1-1 NA TRBV30 NA CAWNLREMAEAFF TGTGCCTGGAACCTCAGGGAAATGGCTGAAGCTTTCTTT
TRBJ1-4 NA TRBV27 NA CASSTLEGREKLFF TGTGCCAGCAGTACACTGGAGGGGAGGGAAAAACTGTTTTTT
TRBJ1-2 NA TRBV2 NA CAASKGQINYGYTF TGTGCCGCTTCTAAAGGACAGATTAACTATGGCTACACCTTC
TRBJ1-3 NA TRBV5-1 once CASSYSGEGSGNTIYF TGCGCCAGCAGCTATTCAGGGGAAGGCTCTGGAAACACCATATATTTT
TRBJ1-2 TRBD1 TRBV19 NA CASHAGTGWASYGYTF TGTGCCAGCCATGCCGGGACAGGGTGGGCGTCCTATGGCTACACCTTC
TRBJ1-1 TRBD1 TRBV7-9 NA CASSLARYAGGMNTEAFF TGTGCCAGCAGCTTAGCGAGGTATGCAGGGGGTATGAACACTGAAGCTTTCTTT
TRBJ2-3 NA TRBV28 NA CASRRTTNTQYF TGTGCCAGCAGGAGGACAACGAATACGCAGTATTTT
TRBJ1-2 NA TRBV7-6 NA CASSLSQGNYGYTF TGTGCCAGCAGCTTATCACAGGGAAACTATGGCTACACCTTC
TRBJ1-1 TRBD1 TRBV5-3 few CARSVTTSGTGLSEAFF TGTGCCAGAAGCGTAACTACCTCCGGGACAGGGCTCTCCGAAGCTTTCTTT
TRBJ1-2 NA TRBV6-5 NA CASTVRAGYGYTF TGTGCCAGCACTGTCAGGGCTGGCTATGGCTACACCTTC
TRBJ1-6 TRBD1 TRBV2 NA CASSERQGNSPLHF TGTGCCAGCAGTGAACGACAGGGGAATTCACCCCTCCACTTT
TRBJ1-4 NA TRBV18 NA CASSPATDFATNEKLFF TGTGCCAGCTCACCGGCGACAGATTTTGCAACTAATGAAAAACTGTTTTTT
TRBJ2-7 NA TRBV18 NA CASSPPSSYEQYF TGTGCCAGCTCACCCCCTAGCTCCTACGAGCAGTACTTC
TRBJ1-1 TRBD1 TRBV11-2 NA CASSLGTGNTEAFF TGTGCCAGCAGCTTAGGGACAGGGAACACTGAAGCTTTCTTT
TRBJ2-7 TRBD1 TRBV9 NA CASSVAVVTGAYEQYF TGTGCCAGCAGCGTAGCCGTCGTGACAGGGGCCTACGAGCAGTACTTC
TRBJ2-1 NA TRBV5-4 once CASSLVGGSYNEQFF TGTGCCAGCAGCTTGGTTGGCGGTTCCTACAATGAGCAGTTCTTC
TRBJ2-1 TRBD2 TRBV10-2 NA CASIGLAGREGSYNEQFF TGCGCCAGCATTGGACTAGCGGGCCGGGAGGGCTCCTACAATGAGCAGTTCTTC
TRBJ2-3 TRBD1 TRBV6-6 NA CASNTGTGEDTQYF TGTGCCAGCAACACCGGGACAGGGGAGGATACGCAGTATTTT
TRBJ1-2 TRBD1 TRBV4-1 once CASSQDRGTANYGYTF TGCGCCAGCAGCCAAGATCGAGGGACAGCTAACTATGGCTACACCTTC
TRBJ1-5 TRBD1 TRBV28 NA CASSLGQGRQPQHF TGTGCCAGCAGTTTGGGACAGGGTCGTCAGCCCCAGCATTTT
TRBJ1-2 TRBD1 TRBV6-5 NA CASSDRGHYGYTF TGTGCCAGCAGTGACAGGGGCCACTATGGCTACACCTTC